This T cell receptor beta chain was identified in a study of cytomegalovirus exposure and HLA in healthy donors. Whole-study results and caveats: Among the most significant clusters, several appeared linked to common viral pathogens in a later analysis. A list of about 160 TCR beta chains associated with cytomegalovirus was given.

Points on this clone: Antigen: not known.

It was with 60 Vbeta and 13 Jbeta primers that the PCR ran. Sequencing used immunoSEQ multiplex PCR; TCRdb keeps in-frame clones, though not all of them. The table has roughly 180,000 clones, 70% to 80% seen once. The CDR3 extends over 15 amino acids. V was clipped by 4 bases and J by 1 base, with 12 bases between them. Germline assignment: CDR1 SGHNT and CDR2 YYREEE (reference sequence). The receptor was derived from a woman in her thirties in good health and CMV-seropositive. Sample: PBMCs. V is TRBV5-4 and J is TRBJ2-1, with a weak D call TRBD2 (5 bases). The CDR3 coding sequence is TGTGCCAGCAGCCGAGATCTAGCATCCTACAATGAGCAGTTCTTC. It encodes CASSRDLASYNEQFF.